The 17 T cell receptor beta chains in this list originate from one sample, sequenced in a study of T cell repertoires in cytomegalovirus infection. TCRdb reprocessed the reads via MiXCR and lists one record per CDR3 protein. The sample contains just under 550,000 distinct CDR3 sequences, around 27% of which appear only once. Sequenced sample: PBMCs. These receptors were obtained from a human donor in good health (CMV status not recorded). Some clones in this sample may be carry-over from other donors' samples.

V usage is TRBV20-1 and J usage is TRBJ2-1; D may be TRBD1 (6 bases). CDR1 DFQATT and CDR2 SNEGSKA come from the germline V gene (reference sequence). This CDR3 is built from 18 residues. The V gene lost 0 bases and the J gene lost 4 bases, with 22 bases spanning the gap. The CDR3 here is CSARELWGGDKPYNEQFF. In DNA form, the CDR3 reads TGCAGTGCTAGAGAGCTCTGGGGTGGGGACAAACCGTACAATGAGCAGTTCTTC.

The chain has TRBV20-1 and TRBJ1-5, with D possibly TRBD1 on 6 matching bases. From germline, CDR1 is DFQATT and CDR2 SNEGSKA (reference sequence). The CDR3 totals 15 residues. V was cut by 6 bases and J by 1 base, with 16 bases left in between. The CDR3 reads CSAPPQGRSNQPQHF. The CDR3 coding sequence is TGCAGTGCCCCTCCACAGGGAAGGAGCAATCAGCCCCAGCATTTT.

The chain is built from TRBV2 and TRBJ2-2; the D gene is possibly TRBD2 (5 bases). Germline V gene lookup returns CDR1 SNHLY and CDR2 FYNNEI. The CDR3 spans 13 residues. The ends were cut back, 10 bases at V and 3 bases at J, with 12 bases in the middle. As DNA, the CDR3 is TGTGCCAACTCGAGGGAGTACACCGGGGAGCTGTTTTTT. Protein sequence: CANSREYTGELFF.

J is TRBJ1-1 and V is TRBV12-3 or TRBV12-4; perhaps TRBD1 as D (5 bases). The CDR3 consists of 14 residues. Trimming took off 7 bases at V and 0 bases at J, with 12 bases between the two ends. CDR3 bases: TGTGCCAGCAAGAGGGGCAGTATGAACACTGAAGCTTTCTTT. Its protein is CASKRGSMNTEAFF.

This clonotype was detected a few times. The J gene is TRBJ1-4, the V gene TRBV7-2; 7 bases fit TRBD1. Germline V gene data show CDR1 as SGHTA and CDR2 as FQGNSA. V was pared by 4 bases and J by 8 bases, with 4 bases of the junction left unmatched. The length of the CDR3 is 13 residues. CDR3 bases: TGTGCCAGCAGCTCTACAGGGGAGGAAAAACTGTTTTTT. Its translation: CASSSTGEEKLFF. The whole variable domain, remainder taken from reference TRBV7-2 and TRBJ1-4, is GAGVSQSPSNKVTEKGKDVELRCDPISGHTALYWYRQSLGQGLEFLIYFQGNSAPDKSGLPSDRFSAERTGGSVSTLTIQRTQQEDSAVYLCASSSTGEEKLFFGSGTQLSVL.

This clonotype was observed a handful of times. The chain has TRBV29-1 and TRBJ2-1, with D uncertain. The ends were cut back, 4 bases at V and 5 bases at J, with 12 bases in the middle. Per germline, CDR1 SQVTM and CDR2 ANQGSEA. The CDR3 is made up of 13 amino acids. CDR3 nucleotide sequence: TGCAGCGTTGTAGGGCAGGAGAACAATGAGCAGTTCTTC. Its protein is CSVVGQENNEQFF.

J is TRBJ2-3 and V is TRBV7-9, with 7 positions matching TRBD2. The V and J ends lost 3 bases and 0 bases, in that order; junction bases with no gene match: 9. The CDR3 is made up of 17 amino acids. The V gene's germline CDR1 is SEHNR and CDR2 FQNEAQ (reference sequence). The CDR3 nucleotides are TGTGCCAGCAGCTTCCCTCGGACTAGATCTAGCACAGATACGCAGTATTTT. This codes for CASSFPRTRSSTDTQYF.

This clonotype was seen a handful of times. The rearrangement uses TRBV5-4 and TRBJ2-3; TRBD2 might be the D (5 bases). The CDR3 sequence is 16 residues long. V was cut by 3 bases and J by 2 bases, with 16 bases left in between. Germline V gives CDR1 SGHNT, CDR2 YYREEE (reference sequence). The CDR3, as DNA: TGTGCCAGCAGCTCCCGAAGCGGACCCCACACAGATACGCAGTATTTT. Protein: CASSSRSGPHTDTQYF.

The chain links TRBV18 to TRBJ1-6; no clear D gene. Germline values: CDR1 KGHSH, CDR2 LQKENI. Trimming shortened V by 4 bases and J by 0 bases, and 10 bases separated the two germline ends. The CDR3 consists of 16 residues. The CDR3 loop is CASSLNRLSYNSPLHF. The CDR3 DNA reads TGTGCCAGCTCACTCAATCGACTCTCCTATAATTCACCCCTCCACTTT.

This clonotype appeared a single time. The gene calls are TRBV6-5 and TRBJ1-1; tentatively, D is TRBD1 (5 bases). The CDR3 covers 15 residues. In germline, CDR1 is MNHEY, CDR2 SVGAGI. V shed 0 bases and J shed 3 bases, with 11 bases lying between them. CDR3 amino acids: CASSYSRSGDTEAFF. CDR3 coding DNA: TGTGCCAGCAGTTACTCGAGGTCGGGGGACACTGAAGCTTTCTTT.

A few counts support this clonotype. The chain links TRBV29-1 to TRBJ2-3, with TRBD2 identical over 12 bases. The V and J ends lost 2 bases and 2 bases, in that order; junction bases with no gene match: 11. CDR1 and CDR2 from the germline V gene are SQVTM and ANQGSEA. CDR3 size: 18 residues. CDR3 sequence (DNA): TGCAGCGTTGAAAGGGAGGCTAGCGGGAGGGCGATCACAGATACGCAGTATTTT. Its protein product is CSVEREASGRAITDTQYF.

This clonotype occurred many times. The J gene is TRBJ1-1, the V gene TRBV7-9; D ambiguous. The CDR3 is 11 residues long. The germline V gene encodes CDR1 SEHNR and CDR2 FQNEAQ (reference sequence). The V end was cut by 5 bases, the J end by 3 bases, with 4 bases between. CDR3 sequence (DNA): TGTGCCAGCAGCACTTACACTGAAGCTTTCTTT. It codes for CASSTYTEAFF.

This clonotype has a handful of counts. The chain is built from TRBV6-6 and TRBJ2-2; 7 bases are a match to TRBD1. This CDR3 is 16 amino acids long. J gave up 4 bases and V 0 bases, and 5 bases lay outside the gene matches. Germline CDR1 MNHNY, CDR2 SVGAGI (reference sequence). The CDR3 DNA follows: TGTGCCAGCAGTTACTCGCAGACAGGGATCACCGGGGAGCTGTTTTTT. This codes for CASSYSQTGITGELFF.

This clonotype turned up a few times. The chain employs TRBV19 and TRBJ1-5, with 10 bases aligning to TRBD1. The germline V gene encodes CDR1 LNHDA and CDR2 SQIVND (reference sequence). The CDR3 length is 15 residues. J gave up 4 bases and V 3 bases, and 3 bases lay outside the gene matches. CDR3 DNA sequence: TGTGCCAGTAGTATTATGGGACAGGGGAATCAGCCCCAGCATTTT. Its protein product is CASSIMGQGNQPQHF.

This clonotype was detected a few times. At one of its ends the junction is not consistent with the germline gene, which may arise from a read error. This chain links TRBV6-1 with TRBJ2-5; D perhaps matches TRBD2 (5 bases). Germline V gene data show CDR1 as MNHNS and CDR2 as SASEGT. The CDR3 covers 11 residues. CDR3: CASSASSVRRF. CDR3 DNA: TGTGCCAGCAGTGCTAGCTCAGTAAGGAGGTTC.

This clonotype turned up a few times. The CDR3 loop is CASSLGTFGGLFF. DNA for the CDR3: TGTGCCAGCAGTCTTGGGACGTTCGGTGGGCTGTTTTTT. The chain recombines TRBV6-5 with TRBJ2-2; D assignment may be TRBD1 or TRBD2 (5 bases each). The CDR3 sequence is 13 residues long. Trimming removed 5 bases at V and 13 bases at J, with 17 bases between. CDR1 and CDR2 from the germline V gene are MNHEY and SVGAGI.

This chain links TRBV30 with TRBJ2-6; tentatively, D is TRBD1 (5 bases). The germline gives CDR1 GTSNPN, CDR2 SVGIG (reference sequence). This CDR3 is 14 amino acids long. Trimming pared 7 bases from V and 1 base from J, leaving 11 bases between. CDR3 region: CASPRVSGANVLTF. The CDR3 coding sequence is TGTGCCTCCCCCAGGGTTTCTGGGGCCAACGTCCTGACTTTC.